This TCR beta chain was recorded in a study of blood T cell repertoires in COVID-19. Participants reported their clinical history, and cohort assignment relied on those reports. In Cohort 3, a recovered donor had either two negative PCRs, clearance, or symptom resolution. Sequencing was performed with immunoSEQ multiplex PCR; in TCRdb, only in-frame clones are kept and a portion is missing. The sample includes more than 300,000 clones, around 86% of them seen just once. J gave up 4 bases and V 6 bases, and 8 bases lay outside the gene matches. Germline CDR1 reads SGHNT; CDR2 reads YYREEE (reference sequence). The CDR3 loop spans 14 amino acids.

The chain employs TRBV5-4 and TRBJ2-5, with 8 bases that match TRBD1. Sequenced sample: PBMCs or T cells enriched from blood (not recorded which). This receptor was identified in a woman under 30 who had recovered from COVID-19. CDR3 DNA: TGTGCCAGCAAACTAGGAGGGACAGGAGAGACCCAGTACTTC. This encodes CASKLGGTGETQYF. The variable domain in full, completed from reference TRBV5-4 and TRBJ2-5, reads ETGVTQSPTHLIKTRGQQVTLRCSSQSGHNTVSWYQQALGQGPQFIFQYYREEENGRGNFPPRFSGLQFPNYSSELNVNALELDDSALYLCASKLGGTGETQYFGPGTRLLVL.